This T cell receptor beta chain is from a study of blood T cell repertoires in COVID-19. Study background: Collection of acute and convalescent COVID-19 samples took place in the United States, Italy and Spain. In each case, the material was cDNA or gDNA derived from T cells, B-cell-depleted T cells, or PBMCs.

The table lists this clone with a count of one. CDR3 length: 17 amino acids. CDR1 MNHNY and CDR2 SVGAGI come from the germline V gene (reference sequence). The ends lost 5 bases at V and 4 bases at J; junction bases unmatched: 14. How the authors handled the data: Amplification of reference gene primers was used by the study to estimate nucleated cell counts. Method: immunoSEQ multiplex PCR; TCRdb's copy keeps in-frame clones and lacks some. D and trimming come from the DNA, and the V and J calls and clone size come from that table. The sample shows 55,000 to 90,000 clones, 80% to 85% of them seen only once.

The chain combines TRBV6-6 with TRBJ2-1, with 7 nucleotides matching TRBD1. This clonotype originated in a woman aged 55-70 years with acute or convalescent COVID-19. The specimen was peripheral blood. Written as DNA, the CDR3 is TGTGCCAGCAGTCTTACCCCCGGGACAGACCTGTACAATGAGCAGTTCTTC. This codes for CASSLTPGTDLYNEQFF.